This TCR beta chain was sequenced during a study of shared clonotypes between healthy human individuals. Only in-frame clones appear in the TCRdb table, and some are missing; sequencing was by immunoSEQ multiplex PCR. The repertoire holds 1.6 million or so clones, with roughly 96% as singletons. Trimming shortened V by 3 bases and J by 4 bases, and 10 bases separated the two germline ends. Germline V gene data show CDR1 as SGDLS and CDR2 as YYNGEE. This CDR3 has 13 amino acids. General study points: A small donor pool kept down the genetic and exposure-history diversity that was represented. A few donors had roughly 5% of their naive CD4 clonotypes in common.

To note about this clone: Antigen specificity is unknown.

The source is a man aged 30 to 45 in good health. The sample was naive CD4+ T cells sorted from blood. Described subset: CD45RA+ positively selected. This sequence joins TRBV9 and TRBJ1-1, with TRBD1 as a possible D gene (6 bases). Written as DNA, the CDR3 is TGTGCCAGCAGCGCAGGGGTTTCCACTGAAGCTTTCTTT. It is translated as CASSAGVSTEAFF. Full variable domain (rest looked up from reference TRBV9 and TRBJ1-1): DSGVTQTPKHLITATGQRVTLRCSPRSGDLSVYWYQQSLDQGLQFLIQYYNGEERAKGNILERFSAQQFPDLHSELNLSSLELGDSALYFCASSAGVSTEAFFGQGTRLTVV.